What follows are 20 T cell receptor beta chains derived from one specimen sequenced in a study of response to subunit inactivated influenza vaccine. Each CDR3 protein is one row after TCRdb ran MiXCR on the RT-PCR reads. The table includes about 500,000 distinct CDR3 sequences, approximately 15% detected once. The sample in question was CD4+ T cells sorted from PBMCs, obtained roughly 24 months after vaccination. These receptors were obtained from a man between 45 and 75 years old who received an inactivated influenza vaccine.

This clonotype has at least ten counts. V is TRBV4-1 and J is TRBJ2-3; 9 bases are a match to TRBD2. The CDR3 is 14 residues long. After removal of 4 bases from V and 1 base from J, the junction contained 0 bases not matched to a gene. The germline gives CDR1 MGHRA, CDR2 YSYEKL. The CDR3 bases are TGCGCCAGCAGCCGACTAGCGGGCACAGATACGCAGTATTTT. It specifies CASSRLAGTDTQYF.

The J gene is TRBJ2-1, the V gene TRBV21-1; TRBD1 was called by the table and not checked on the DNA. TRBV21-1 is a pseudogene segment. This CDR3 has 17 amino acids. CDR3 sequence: CASSFHLGGVTYNEQFF. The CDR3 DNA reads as TGTGCCAGCAGCTTTCATTTAGGGGGTGTAACCTACAATGAGCAGTTCTTC.

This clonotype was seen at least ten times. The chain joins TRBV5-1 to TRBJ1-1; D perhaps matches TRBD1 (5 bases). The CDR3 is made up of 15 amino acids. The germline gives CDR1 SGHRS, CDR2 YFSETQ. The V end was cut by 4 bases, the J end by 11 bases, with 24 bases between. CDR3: CASSLFSTDQGAAFF. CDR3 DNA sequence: TGCGCCAGCAGCCTCTTCTCTACGGACCAGGGCGCGGCTTTCTTT. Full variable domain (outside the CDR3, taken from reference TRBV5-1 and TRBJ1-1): KAGVTQTPRYLIKTRGQQVTLSCSPISGHRSVSWYQQTPGQGLQFLFEYFSETQRNKGNFPGRFSGRQFSNSRSEMNVSTLELGDSALYLCASSLFSTDQGAAFFGQGTRLTVV.

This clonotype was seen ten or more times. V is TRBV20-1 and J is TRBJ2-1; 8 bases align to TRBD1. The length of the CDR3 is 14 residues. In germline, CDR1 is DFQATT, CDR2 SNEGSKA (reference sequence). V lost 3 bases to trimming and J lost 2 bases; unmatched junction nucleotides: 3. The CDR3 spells CSARQGATYNEQFF. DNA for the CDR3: TGCAGTGCTAGGCAGGGGGCTACCTACAATGAGCAGTTCTTC.

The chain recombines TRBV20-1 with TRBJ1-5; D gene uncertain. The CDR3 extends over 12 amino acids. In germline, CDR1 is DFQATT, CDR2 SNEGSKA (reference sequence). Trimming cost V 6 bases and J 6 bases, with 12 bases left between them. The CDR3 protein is CSASQEGQPQHF. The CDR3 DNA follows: TGCAGTGCCAGTCAGGAAGGTCAGCCCCAGCATTTT.

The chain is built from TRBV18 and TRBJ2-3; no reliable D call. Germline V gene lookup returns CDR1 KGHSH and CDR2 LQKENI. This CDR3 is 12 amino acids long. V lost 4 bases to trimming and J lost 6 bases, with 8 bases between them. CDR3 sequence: CASSQGSDTQYF. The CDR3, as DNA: TGTGCCAGCTCACAGGGTTCTGATACGCAGTATTTT. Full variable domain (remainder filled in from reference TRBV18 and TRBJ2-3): NAGVMQNPRHLVRRRGQEARLRCSPMKGHSHVYWYRQLPEEGLKFMVYLQKENIIDESGMPKERFSAEFPKEGPSILRIQQVVRGDSAAYFCASSQGSDTQYFGPGTRLTVL.

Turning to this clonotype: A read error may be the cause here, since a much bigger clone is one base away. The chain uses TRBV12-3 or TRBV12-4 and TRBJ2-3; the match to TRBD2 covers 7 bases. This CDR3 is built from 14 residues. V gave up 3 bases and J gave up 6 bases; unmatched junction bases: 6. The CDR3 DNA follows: TGTGCCAGCAGTTTCCCTATCGGGGGGGATACGCAGTATTTT. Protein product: CASSFPIGGDTQYF.

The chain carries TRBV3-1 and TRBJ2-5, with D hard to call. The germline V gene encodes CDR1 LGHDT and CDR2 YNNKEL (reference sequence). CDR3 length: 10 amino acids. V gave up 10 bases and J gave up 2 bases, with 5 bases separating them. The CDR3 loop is CATFQETQYF. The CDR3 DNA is TGTGCCACCTTTCAAGAGACCCAGTACTTC.

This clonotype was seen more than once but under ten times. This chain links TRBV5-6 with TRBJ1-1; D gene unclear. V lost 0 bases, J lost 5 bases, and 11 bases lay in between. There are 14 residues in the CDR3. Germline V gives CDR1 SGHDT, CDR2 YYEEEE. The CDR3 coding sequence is TGTGCCAGCAGCTTGGCCGATATGGGAACTGAAGCTTTCTTT. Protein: CASSLADMGTEAFF.

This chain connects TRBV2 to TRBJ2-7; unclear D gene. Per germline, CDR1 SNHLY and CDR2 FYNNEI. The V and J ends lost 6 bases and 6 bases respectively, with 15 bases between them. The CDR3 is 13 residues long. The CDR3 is CASRDPQSVEQYF. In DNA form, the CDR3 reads TGTGCCAGCAGGGATCCTCAGTCGGTCGAGCAGTACTTC.

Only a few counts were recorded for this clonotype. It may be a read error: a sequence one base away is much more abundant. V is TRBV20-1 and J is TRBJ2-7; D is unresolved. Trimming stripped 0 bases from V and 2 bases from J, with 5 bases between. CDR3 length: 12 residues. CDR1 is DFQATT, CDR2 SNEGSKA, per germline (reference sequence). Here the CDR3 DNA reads TGCAGTGCTAGAGATTACACCTACGAGCAGTACTTC. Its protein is CSARDYTYEQYF.

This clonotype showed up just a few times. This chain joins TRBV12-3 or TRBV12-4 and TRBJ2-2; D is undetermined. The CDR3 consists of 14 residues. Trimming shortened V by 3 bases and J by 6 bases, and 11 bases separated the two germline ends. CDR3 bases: TGTGCCAGCAGTTTTAGGTGGGCGTCCGGGGAGCTGTTTTTT. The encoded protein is CASSFRWASGELFF.

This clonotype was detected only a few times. The CDR3 DNA reads as TGTGCCATCAGAGACAGGGAGGTCACTGAAGCTTTCTTT. It translates to CAIRDREVTEAFF. The chain combines TRBV10-3 with TRBJ1-1; 7 bases line up with TRBD1. In germline, CDR1 is ENHRY, CDR2 SYGVKD. The CDR3 runs to 13 residues. The V gene end was trimmed by 6 bases and the J gene end by 4 bases; junction bases not matched to a gene: 5.

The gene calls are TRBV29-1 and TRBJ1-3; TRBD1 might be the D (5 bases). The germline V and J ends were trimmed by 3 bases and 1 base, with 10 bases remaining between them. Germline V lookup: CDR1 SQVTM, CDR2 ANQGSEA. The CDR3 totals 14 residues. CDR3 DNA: TGCAGCGTTGAGGGTACAGGTTCTGGAAACACCATATATTTT. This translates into CSVEGTGSGNTIYF. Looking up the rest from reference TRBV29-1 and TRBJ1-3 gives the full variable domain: SAVISQKPSRDICQRGTSLTIQCQVDSQVTMMFWYRQQPGQSLTLIATANQGSEATYESGFVIDKFPISRPNLTFSTLTVSNMSPEDSSIYLCSVEGTGSGNTIYFGEGSWLTVV.

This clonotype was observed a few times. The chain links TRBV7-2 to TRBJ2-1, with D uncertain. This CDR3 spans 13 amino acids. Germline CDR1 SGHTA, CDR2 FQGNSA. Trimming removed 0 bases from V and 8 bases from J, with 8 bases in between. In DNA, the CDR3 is TGTGCCAGCAGCTTAGCGTTGACGTATGAGCAGTTCTTC. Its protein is CASSLALTYEQFF.

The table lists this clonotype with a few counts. The CDR3: CASSLRDWTGVRGYTF. The CDR3 region has the DNA TGCGCCAGCAGCTTGAGAGATTGGACAGGGGTAAGGGGCTACACCTTC. The chain combines TRBV5-1 with TRBJ1-2; 9 bases match TRBD1. CDR1 and CDR2 (germline): SGHRS, YFSETQ. With V trimmed by 1 base and J by 8 bases, 12 bases remained unmatched. The CDR3 has 16 residues.

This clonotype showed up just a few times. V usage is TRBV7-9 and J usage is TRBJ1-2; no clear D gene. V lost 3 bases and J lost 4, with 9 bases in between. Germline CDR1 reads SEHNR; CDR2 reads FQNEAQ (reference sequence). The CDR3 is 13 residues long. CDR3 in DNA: TGTGCCAGCAGCTTCGGCAGTTCCTATGGCTACACCTTC. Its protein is CASSFGSSYGYTF. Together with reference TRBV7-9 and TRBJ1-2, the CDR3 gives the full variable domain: DTGVSQNPRHKITKRGQNVTFRCDPISEHNRLYWYRQTLGQGPEFLTYFQNEAQLEKSRLLSDRFSAERPKGSFSTLEIQRTEQGDSAMYLCASSFGSSYGYTFGSGTRLTVV.

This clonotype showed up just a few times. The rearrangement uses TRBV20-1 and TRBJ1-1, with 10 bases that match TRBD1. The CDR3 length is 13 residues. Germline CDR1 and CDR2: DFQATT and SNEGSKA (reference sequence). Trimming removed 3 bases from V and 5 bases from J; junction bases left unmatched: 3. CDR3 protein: CSARGTGVTEAFF. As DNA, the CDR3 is TGCAGTGCTAGGGGGACAGGGGTTACTGAAGCTTTCTTT.

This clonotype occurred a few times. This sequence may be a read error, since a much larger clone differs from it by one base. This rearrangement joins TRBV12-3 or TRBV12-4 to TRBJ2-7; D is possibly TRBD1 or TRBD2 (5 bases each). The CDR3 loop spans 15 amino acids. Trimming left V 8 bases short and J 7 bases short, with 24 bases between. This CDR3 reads CASGQKGPPLFEQYF. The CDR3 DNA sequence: TGTGCCAGCGGCCAGAAGGGACCGCCGCTCTTTGAGCAGTACTTC.

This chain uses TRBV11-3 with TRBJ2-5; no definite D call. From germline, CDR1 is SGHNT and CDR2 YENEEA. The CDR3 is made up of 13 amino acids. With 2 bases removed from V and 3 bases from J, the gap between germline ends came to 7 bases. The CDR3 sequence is CASSLTAKETQYF. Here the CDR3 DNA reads TGTGCCAGCAGCTTAACAGCTAAAGAGACCCAGTACTTC.